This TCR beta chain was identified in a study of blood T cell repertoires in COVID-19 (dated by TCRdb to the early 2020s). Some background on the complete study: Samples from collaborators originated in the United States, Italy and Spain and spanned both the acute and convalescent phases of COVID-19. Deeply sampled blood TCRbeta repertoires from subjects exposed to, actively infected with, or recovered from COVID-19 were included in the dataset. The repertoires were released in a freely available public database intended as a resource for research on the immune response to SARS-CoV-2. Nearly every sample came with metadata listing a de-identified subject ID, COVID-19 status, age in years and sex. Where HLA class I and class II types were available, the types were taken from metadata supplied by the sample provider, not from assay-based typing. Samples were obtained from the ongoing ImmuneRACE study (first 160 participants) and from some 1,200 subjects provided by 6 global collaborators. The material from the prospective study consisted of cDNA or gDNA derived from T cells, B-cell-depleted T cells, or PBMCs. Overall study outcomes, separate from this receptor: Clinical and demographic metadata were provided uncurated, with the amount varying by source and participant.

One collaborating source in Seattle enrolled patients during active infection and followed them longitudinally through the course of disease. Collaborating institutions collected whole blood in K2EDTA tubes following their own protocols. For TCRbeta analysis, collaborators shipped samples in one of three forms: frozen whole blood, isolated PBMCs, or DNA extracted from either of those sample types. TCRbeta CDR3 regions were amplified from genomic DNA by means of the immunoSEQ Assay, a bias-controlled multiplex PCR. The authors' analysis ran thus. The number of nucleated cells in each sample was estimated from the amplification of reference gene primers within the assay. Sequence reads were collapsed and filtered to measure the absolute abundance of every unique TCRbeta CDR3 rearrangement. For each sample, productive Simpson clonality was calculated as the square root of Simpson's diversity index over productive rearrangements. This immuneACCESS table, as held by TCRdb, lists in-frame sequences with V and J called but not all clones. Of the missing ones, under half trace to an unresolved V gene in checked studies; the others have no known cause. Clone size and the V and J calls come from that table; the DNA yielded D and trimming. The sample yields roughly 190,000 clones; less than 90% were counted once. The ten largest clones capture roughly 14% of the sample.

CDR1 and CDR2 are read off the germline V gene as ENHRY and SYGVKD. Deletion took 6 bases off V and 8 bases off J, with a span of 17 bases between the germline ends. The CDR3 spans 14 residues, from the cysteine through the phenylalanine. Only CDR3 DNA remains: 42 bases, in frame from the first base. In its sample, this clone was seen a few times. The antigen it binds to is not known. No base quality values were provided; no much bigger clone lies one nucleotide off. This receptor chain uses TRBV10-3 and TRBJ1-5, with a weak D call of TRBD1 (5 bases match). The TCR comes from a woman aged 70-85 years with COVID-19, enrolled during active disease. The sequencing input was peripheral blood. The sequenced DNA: TGTGCCATCAGCCAGGACATGGGAGGAGAGCCCCAGCATTTT. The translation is CAISQDMGGEPQHF.